The source of this T cell receptor beta chain is a study of T-cell reconstitution after alpha-beta-depleted transplantation in children. This CDR3 comprises 13 residues. V was clipped by 1 base and J by 2 bases, with 6 bases between them. Germline V gene lookup returns CDR1 LGHNA and CDR2 YSLEER. In its sample, this clonotype was seen many times. Unique molecular identifiers were used in preparing the TCRbeta library. From the PCR reads, TCRdb called clonotypes with MiXCR, one entry per CDR3 protein. The sample carries about 370,000 distinct CDR3 sequences, approximately 20% recorded once. The V gene is TRBV4-3, the J gene TRBJ2-7; D is uncertain. This receptor was taken from a human donor who donated a stem cell graft to a child with acute myeloid leukemia. The specimen was PBMCs from the stem cell graft donor, collected from the stem cell graft. CDR3 protein: CASSQVLTYEQYF. The CDR3, as DNA: TGCGCCAGCAGCCAAGTTTTAACCTACGAGCAGTACTTC.